This TCR beta chain derives from a study of response to subunit inactivated influenza vaccine. This clonotype came up a few times. Its antigen is currently unknown. Whole-study findings and limits: Researchers suggested that each seasonal influenza vaccination recruits few new T cells.

V shed 5 bases, J shed 5 bases, and the junction held 11 bases outside the gene matches. CDR1 is DFQATT and CDR2 is SNEGSKA in the germline V gene (reference sequence). This CDR3 has 14 amino acids. TCRdb redid the calling of the RT-PCR reads with MiXCR, one entry per CDR3 protein. The repertoire holds hundreds of thousands of distinct CDR3 sequences, with about 15% as singletons. Sample: CD4+ T cells sorted from PBMCs, taken approximately 25 months after vaccination. The chain employs TRBV20-1 and TRBJ2-7, with 8 bases matching TRBD1. The TCR originated in a man aged 50-75 years who received an inactivated influenza vaccine. In DNA, the CDR3 is TGCAGTGCTCCGGACAGGGAGGCATCCCACGAGCAGTACTTC. Encoded protein: CSAPDREASHEQYF.